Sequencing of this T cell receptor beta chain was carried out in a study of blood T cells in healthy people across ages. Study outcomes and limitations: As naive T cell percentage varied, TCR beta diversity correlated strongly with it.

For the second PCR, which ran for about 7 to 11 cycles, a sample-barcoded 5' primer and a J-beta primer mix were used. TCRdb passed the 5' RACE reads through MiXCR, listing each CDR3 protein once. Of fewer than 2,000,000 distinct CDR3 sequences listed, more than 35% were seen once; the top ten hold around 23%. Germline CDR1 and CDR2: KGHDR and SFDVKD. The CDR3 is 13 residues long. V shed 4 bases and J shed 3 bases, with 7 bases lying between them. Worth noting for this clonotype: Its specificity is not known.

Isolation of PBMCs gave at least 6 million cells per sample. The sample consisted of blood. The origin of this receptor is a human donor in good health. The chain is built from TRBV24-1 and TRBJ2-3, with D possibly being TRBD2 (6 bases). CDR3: CATSEEGTDTQYF. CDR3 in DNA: TGTGCCACCAGTGAGGAGGGAACAGATACGCAGTATTTT.